The clone carrying this TCR beta chain was picked up a small number of times. Its antigen is not known. Germline assignment: CDR1 MDHEN and CDR2 SYDVKM. The CDR3 spans 14 residues. V lost 5 bases to trimming and J lost 4 bases, with 12 bases between them. TCRbeta library construction was performed incorporating unique molecular identifiers. A single record per CDR3 protein comes from TCRdb applying MiXCR to the PCR reads. The profile shows 540,000 or so distinct CDR3 sequences, more than 20% of them singletons. The sample originates from a study of T-cell reconstitution after alpha-beta-depleted transplantation in children. Study results and caveats: The origin of alpha-beta T cells about two months after transplant was reportedly several hundred expanded graft clones. At day 60, the high TCRbeta diversity found in some patients originated from recipient T cells and thymic progenitors that had survived. From newly produced T cells came most of the T-cell counts and diversity one year after transplant.

The chain is built from TRBV28 and TRBJ1-3; D is undetermined. This sequence was found in a boy under three years old who had a stem cell transplant for acute myeloid leukemia, so the T cells may come from the graft donor. This specimen was PBMCs, mostly from graft donor cells, taken 360 days after TCRalphabeta/CD19-depleted stem cell transplant. The CDR3 coding sequence is TGTGCCAGCAGTCCCTACCGTAGCGGAAACACCATATATTTT. It specifies CASSPYRSGNTIYF.